This T cell receptor beta chain originates from a study of blood T cells in healthy people across ages (dated by TCRdb to the mid-2010s). With respect to the entire study: In model experiments, template switching captured about one uniquely barcoded TCR beta cDNA molecule for every two T cells. Using deep sequencing normalized with unique cDNA molecular identifiers, the study measured how TCR beta repertoire diversity changes with age. The donors were split into four age groups: young (average about 16 years), middle-aged (around 37), aged (roughly 68) and long-lived (approximately 80). To avoid experimental bias, donors of different ages were randomly spread across the sequencing lanes. Two additional independent replicas of 1 million unique cDNA reads from the same blood draw were analyzed for two donors (one aged 18 to 30 and one aged 80 or older). Overall study results and their limits: Observed TCR beta diversity per million T cells fell roughly linearly with age, and a significant reduction was already apparent by age roughly 40. Because profiling used bulk unsorted PBMCs, naive and antigen-experienced compartments could not be compared conclusively. The percentage of naive T cells measured by flow cytometry correlated strongly with observed TCR beta diversity. The long-lived group showed more naive CD4+ T cells, fewer expanded clones and increased TCR diversity than the aged group, suggesting age selection. Estimates of total diversity from one million sequenced T cells were regarded as lower bounds and underestimates. Donor CMV infection status was unknown, potentially confounding age-related changes in expanded clonotypes.

Donors were about 36 systemically healthy Caucasian individuals from Russia aged roughly 6 to 100 years. About 9.8 milliliters of peripheral blood were drawn from each donor into EDTA-treated Vacutainer tubes. PBMCs were isolated by Ficoll-Paque density-gradient centrifugation, with at least 6 million obtained per sample. Trizol reagent was used to extract total RNA from PBMCs, with at least 6 micrograms per sample. For every donor, an aliquot of PBMCs went through flow cytometry to measure the percentages of naive CD45RAhigh/CD27high T cells. Library creation used 5' RACE. This sample was sequenced with an Illumina HiSeq 2500. A second PCR of about 7 to 12 cycles was run with a J-beta primer mix and a sample-barcoded 5' primer. Each TCR beta cDNA molecule received a unique molecular identifier from a template-switch 5' adaptor carrying 12 random nucleotides. Each sample yielded at least 3 million CDR3-containing paired-end reads. The Mint cDNA synthesis kit, primed by a TRBC-specific oligonucleotide, was used to synthesize first-strand cDNA from all RNA. After uracil-DNA glycosylase treatment, a first 18-cycle PCR used universal primers M1SS and BC2_uni_R on all cDNA. As for the authors' bioinformatics: For normalization, 1 million high-quality reads, each with a distinct molecular identifier, were randomly selected from each sample. Instead of being binned into consensus sequences, reads with shared molecular identifiers were discarded. CDR3 identification, clonotype clustering and error correction used MiTCR with a Q25 quality threshold and the strictest error-elimination algorithm. A nonparametric unseen species model with Euler transformation was used to estimate lower-bound total TCR beta diversity. TCRdb took the public reads, trimmed them with fastp at Q25, ran MiXCR for clone calling and kept in-frame beta chains. When rows share a CDR3 protein, they turn into one entry using the most common DNA and genes. These V and J calls originate from TCRdb's pipeline instead of the authors' own analysis. Here the sample has about 640,000 distinct CDR3 sequences; 58% occur a single time. About two fifths of the sample lies in the top ten.

Only one count was recorded for this clonotype. This receptor's antigen is unknown. The sample holds no much larger clone one base away, and base qualities are not on file. A lone read gives weak evidence. Ends trimmed: V by 4 bases, J by 5 bases; bases unmatched to a gene: 4. The germline V gene encodes CDR1 MNHNS and CDR2 SASEGT. The CDR3, cysteine through phenylalanine, is 13 amino acids long. Only the CDR3 DNA is retained, 39 bases long and in frame from the first base. The receptor comes from a man in his 60s in good health. The sequence links TRBV6-1 to TRBJ1-1; TRBD1 fits 7 bases in the junction. The specimen was blood. Here the CDR3 is given as CASSGDRATEAFF. In nucleotide form, the sequence is TGTGCCAGCAGTGGTGACAGGGCTACTGAAGCTTTCTTT.